The 16 T cell receptor beta chains given below trace back to one sample, sequenced in a study of OX40 agonist ivuxolimab in advanced cancers. Libraries came from the immunoSEQ multiplex PCR assay. Not all clones reach the TCRdb copy of this immuneACCESS table, which keeps in-frame sequences only. Checked studies attribute under half of the gap to unresolved V genes and leave the rest unexplained. The sample contains approximately 55,000 clones, about 90% of them found a single time. Approximately 13% of the sample rests with the top ten. Specimen: CD4+ or CD8+ T cells sorted from blood, collected in a trial of the OX40 agonist ivuxolimab. The source of these receptors is an adult with an advanced solid tumor such as melanoma, head and neck, liver or kidney cancer.

As DNA, the CDR3 is TGCGCCAGCAGCCCGGGGGGACTAGGATACGAGCAGTACTTC. The encoded protein is CASSPGGLGYEQYF. This chain links TRBV5-1 with TRBJ2-7; 8 nucleotides match TRBD2. V lost 4 bases, J lost 4 bases, and 7 bases stayed unmatched. Per germline, CDR1 SGHRS and CDR2 YFSETQ. The CDR3 sequence is 14 residues long.

The chain couples TRBV19 to TRBJ1-1, with 8 bases aligning to TRBD1. CDR1 and CDR2 from the germline V gene are LNHDA and SQIVND (reference sequence). The CDR3 spans 15 residues. The V segment lost 1 base and the J segment 2 bases; nucleotides outside the gene matches: 3. This CDR3 is CASSIAGGVNTEAFF. The CDR3, as DNA: TGTGCCAGTAGTATAGCAGGGGGCGTAAACACTGAAGCTTTCTTT.

The chain joins TRBV5-6 to TRBJ2-5; 8 nucleotides agree with TRBD2. The length of the CDR3 is 15 residues. J gave up 3 bases and V 3 bases, and 7 bases lay outside the gene matches. Germline V gene sequence: CDR1 SGHDT, CDR2 YYEEEE. The CDR3 spells CASSSRGGVEETQYF. CDR3 sequence (DNA): TGTGCCAGCAGCTCCCGGGGGGGAGTGGAAGAGACCCAGTACTTC.

The rearrangement uses TRBV28 and TRBJ2-3, with 9 bases that match TRBD2. The CDR3 is 15 residues long. Germline V CDR1 and CDR2: MDHEN, SYDVKM. V dropped 7 bases and J dropped 6; count of bases not matched to a gene: 11. The CDR3 DNA follows: TGTGCCAGCACAAGACCGGGACTAGCTGGGGATACGCAGTATTTT. Its protein is CASTRPGLAGDTQYF.

The chain employs TRBV7-9 and TRBJ2-5; no definite D call. Trimming removed 6 bases at V and 0 bases at J, with 8 bases between. The V gene's germline CDR1 is SEHNR and CDR2 FQNEAQ (reference sequence). The CDR3 spans 13 residues. CDR3 protein: CASRLGNQETQYF. In nucleotides, the CDR3 is TGTGCCAGCAGGCTGGGGAACCAAGAGACCCAGTACTTC.

The chain uses TRBV7-9 and TRBJ1-1; no clear D. Trimming took off 2 bases at V and 4 bases at J, with 8 bases between the two ends. The CDR3 spans 13 residues. From germline, CDR1 is SEHNR and CDR2 FQNEAQ (reference sequence). The CDR3 coding sequence is TGTGCCAGCAGCTTATGGCATAGCACTGAAGCTTTCTTT. Its translation: CASSLWHSTEAFF. The full variable domain, in which reference TRBV7-9 and TRBJ1-1 provide the parts outside the CDR3, is DTGVSQNPRHKITKRGQNVTFRCDPISEHNRLYWYRQTLGQGPEFLTYFQNEAQLEKSRLLSDRFSAERPKGSFSTLEIQRTEQGDSAMYLCASSLWHSTEAFFGQGTRLTVV.

The chain recombines TRBV19 with TRBJ1-2; D may be TRBD1 (6 bases). CDR3 size: 14 residues. Trimming shortened V by 8 bases and J by 4 bases, and 17 bases separated the two germline ends. CDR1 LNHDA and CDR2 SQIVND come from the germline V gene (reference sequence). CDR3 in amino acids: CASHLGGEGYGYTF. The CDR3 DNA reads as TGTGCCAGTCATCTGGGGGGCGAAGGCTATGGCTACACCTTC. Supplemented by reference TRBV19 and TRBJ1-2, the full variable domain reads DGGITQSPKYLFRKEGQNVTLSCEQNLNHDAMYWYRQDPGQGLRLIYYSQIVNDFQKGDIAEGYSVSREKKESFPLTVTSAQKNPTAFYLCASHLGGEGYGYTFGSGTRLTVV.

The chain links TRBV2 to TRBJ1-1; D might be TRBD1 (5 bases). In germline, CDR1 is SNHLY, CDR2 FYNNEI. The V gene lost 7 bases and the J gene lost 10 bases, with 31 bases spanning the gap. The CDR3 sequence is 17 residues long. The chain's CDR3 is CASMSPFLGTDTGGAFF. The DNA for the CDR3 is TGTGCCAGCATGAGCCCTTTTCTGGGGACGGATACCGGGGGAGCTTTCTTT.

The chain joins TRBV28 to TRBJ1-5; possibly TRBD1 for D (6 bases). CDR3 length: 15 residues. V was pared by 5 bases and J by 5 bases, with 16 bases between. Germline CDR1 and CDR2: MDHEN and SYDVKM. Here the CDR3 DNA reads TGTGCCAGCAGTCTGGTTACGGGGGCCCATCAGCCCCAGCATTTT. Amino acids: CASSLVTGAHQPQHF. Combining the CDR3 with reference TRBV28 and TRBJ1-5 gives the whole variable domain DVKVTQSSRYLVKRTGEKVFLECVQDMDHENMFWYRQDPGLGLRLIYFSYDVKMKEKGDIPEGYSVSREKKERFSLILESASTNQTSMYLCASSLVTGAHQPQHFGDGTRLSIL.

CDR3 in DNA: TGTGCCAGCAGCTTAGTCACTAGTACCGGGGAGCTGTTTTTT. The encoded protein is CASSLVTSTGELFF. The J gene is TRBJ2-2, the V gene TRBV11-3; tentative D call: TRBD2 (5 bases). Germline V gene lookup returns CDR1 SGHNT and CDR2 YENEEA. V was shortened by 1 base and J by 5 bases, with 8 bases between the two germline ends. The CDR3 runs to 14 residues.

This clone was picked up a small number of times. The chain links TRBV7-8 to TRBJ2-1; D ambiguous. This CDR3 comprises 13 residues. Looked up from germline, CDR1 is SGHVS and CDR2 is FQNEAQ. V was clipped by 4 bases and J by 10 bases, with 14 bases between them. CDR3 bases: TGTGCCAGCAGCTCCCTAAGGGCCGGGGAGCAGTTCTTC. Amino acids: CASSSLRAGEQFF.

The chain employs TRBV5-6 and TRBJ1-2; D not certain. The V gene lost 2 bases and the J gene lost 2 bases, with 19 bases spanning the gap. This CDR3 contains 17 residues. Germline V lookup: CDR1 SGHDT, CDR2 YYEEEE. The chain's CDR3 is CASSLASEAARNYGYTF. DNA of the CDR3: TGTGCCAGCAGCTTAGCCTCCGAGGCGGCTAGGAACTATGGCTACACCTTC.

The V and J genes are TRBV7-9 and TRBJ2-7, with 11 positions matching TRBD2. The V gene end was trimmed by 2 bases and the J gene end by 0 bases; junction bases not matched to a gene: 6. This CDR3 comprises 17 residues. In germline, CDR1 is SEHNR, CDR2 FQNEAQ (reference sequence). The CDR3 here is CASSLTSGRVSSYEQYF. CDR3 nucleotide sequence: TGTGCCAGCAGCTTAACTAGCGGGAGAGTCTCCTCCTACGAGCAGTACTTC.

J is TRBJ2-6 and V is TRBV18; D ambiguous. This CDR3 has 15 residues. CDR1 and CDR2 from the germline V gene are KGHSH and LQKENI. With 2 bases removed from V and 2 bases from J, the gap between germline ends came to 7 bases. The CDR3 is CASSPGSPGANVLTF. The CDR3 coding sequence is TGTGCCAGCTCACCAGGCTCCCCTGGGGCCAACGTCCTGACTTTC.

The chain links TRBV2 to TRBJ2-3, with D maybe TRBD2 (7 bases). The CDR3 spans 14 residues. Germline V gives CDR1 SNHLY, CDR2 FYNNEI. The germline V and J ends were trimmed by 11 bases and 6 bases, with 21 bases remaining between them. Written as DNA, the CDR3 is TGTGCCGGGCAGCGGGGCATGGGGGCGGATACGCAGTATTTT. It encodes CAGQRGMGADTQYF.

The chain combines TRBV29-1 with TRBJ1-1, with 7 bases matching TRBD1. V lost 6 bases and J lost 4; bases outside the gene matches: 14. The CDR3 has 15 residues. Germline V CDR1 and CDR2: SQVTM, ANQGSEA. The CDR3 DNA follows: TGCAGCGTAGTTGACAGGGCAAGGGTGGGCACTGAAGCTTTCTTT. Encoded protein: CSVVDRARVGTEAFF.